This T cell receptor (beta chain) emerged from a study of spatial heterogeneity in lung cancer. Time point of the sample: sample taken at primary tumor resection. Samples came from approximately 65 TRACERx patients with untreated early-stage lung cancer. In each case, whole RNA from tumor, nontumor lung or frozen PBMC was sequenced unsorted. General study findings and limits: Tumors with more nonsynonymous mutations had more expanded intratumoral alpha and beta TCRs. Counts of ubiquitous and regional expanded TCRs tracked ubiquitous and regional nonsynonymous mutations, respectively.

Via MiXCR, TCRdb re-called the 5' RACE reads, giving one row per CDR3 protein. The sample contains a few hundred distinct CDR3 sequences, 40% to 65% of which appear only once. This clonotype was picked up one time. Its target is unknown. This beta chain appears as a stray read in a library generated for alpha chains; its size is not informative. This receptor was identified in a male donor with early-stage non-small cell lung cancer. Sequenced here: lung tumor tissue, sampled at surgery.

CDR3 region: CASRMDGAPLGEQYF. The CDR3 bases are TGTGCCAGCAGAATGGATGGGGCCCCTCTTGGAGAGCAGTACTTC. The chain joins TRBV6-1 to TRBJ2-7, with D possibly being TRBD1 (5 bases). V was cut by 6 bases and J by 7 bases, with 22 bases left in between. The CDR3 consists of 15 residues. Germline-derived CDR1 and CDR2 are MNHNS and SASEGT.